This TCR beta chain was observed in a study of T cell changes during pregnancy in multiple sclerosis. Looked up from germline, CDR1 is KGHSH and CDR2 is LQKENI. CDR3 size: 12 residues. V shed 4 bases and J shed 5 bases, with 8 bases lying between them. TCRdb's copy holds only in-frame clones and misses some; the assay was immunoSEQ multiplex PCR. This table holds 45,000 to 60,000 clones, around 94% found once. The material sequenced was CD4+ T cells from peripheral blood mononuclear cells, taken before pregnancy. The source of this sequence is a female donor with multiple sclerosis, enrolled in a pregnancy study. The chain couples TRBV18 to TRBJ2-5; D is unresolved. CDR3 sequence reads: CASSLSRETQYF. The CDR3 DNA sequence: TGTGCCAGCTCACTTTCCCGGGAGACCCAGTACTTC. Complete variable domain (other parts from reference TRBV18 and TRBJ2-5): NAGVMQNPRHLVRRRGQEARLRCSPMKGHSHVYWYRQLPEEGLKFMVYLQKENIIDESGMPKERFSAEFPKEGPSILRIQQVVRGDSAAYFCASSLSRETQYFGPGTRLLVL.